Listed below are T cell receptor beta chains from one sample, sequenced in a study of blood T cell repertoires in COVID-19. The assay was immunoSEQ multiplex PCR, and TCRdb's table has in-frame clones only and misses some. The sample yields 200,000 to 250,000 clones, about 81% seen once. The sample consisted of PBMCs or T cells enriched from blood (not recorded which). The receptors come from a man aged 35 to 55 who had recovered from COVID-19. Both conserved end residues are part of each CDR3. D genes are given only for firm matches.

d_call	v_call	j_call	cdr3_nt	cdr3_aa
TRBD2	TRBV30	TRBJ2-3	TGTGCCTGGAGTGTTGGGGCTAGCGGGTATGCAGATACGCAGTATTTT	CAWSVGASGYADTQYF
TRBD1	TRBV15	TRBJ2-1	TGTGCCACCAGTATTATCGAGGGGGCGAGGGAGCAGTTCTTC	CATSIIEGAREQFF
-	TRBV18	TRBJ2-5	TGTGCCAGCTCACCCCAGGATTCGCAGGTCGGGGGAACCCAGTACTTC	CASSPQDSQVGGTQYF
TRBD1	TRBV5-1	TRBJ1-6	TGCGCCAGCAGCTTGATGACAGGGGGGGGCGATGGGTCACCCCTCCACTTT	CASSLMTGGGDGSPLHF
-	TRBV5-6	TRBJ2-3	TGTGCCAGCAGCTTAACCCCCCAGGGGACAGATACGCAGTATTTT	CASSLTPQGTDTQYF
-	TRBV14	TRBJ1-2	TGTGCCAGCAGCCCGTCCCTGTATACTAACTATGGCTACACCTTC	CASSPSLYTNYGYTF
-	TRBV18	TRBJ1-4	TGTGCCAGCTCACCTCCGAGCGGCGGATGGAATGAAAAACTGTTTTTT	CASSPPSGGWNEKLFF
-	TRBV5-1	TRBJ1-1	TGCGCCAGCAGCTTGGGAGGGTTCGACACTGAAGCTTTCTTT	CASSLGGFDTEAFF
-	TRBV27	TRBJ2-1	TGTGCCAGCAGTTTCTCGGGGAGCTCCTACAATGAGCAGTTCTTC	CASSFSGSSYNEQFF
TRBD1	TRBV19	TRBJ1-2	TGTGCCAGTAGACCCGGGACAGGGGATGGCTACACCTTC	CASRPGTGDGYTF